This is a list of T cell receptor beta chains from one sample in a study of identical twins. TCRdb reprocessed the 5' RACE reads with MiXCR, giving one entry per CDR3 protein. The repertoire consists of 400,000 or so distinct CDR3 sequences, with approximately 10% occurring once and the leading ten covering roughly 8.7%. The specimen sequenced was naive T cells sorted from blood. The source of these receptors is a woman aged 50 to 60 in good health. CDR3s include the opening cysteine and the closing phenylalanine or tryptophan. D genes are given only for firm matches. Clone size is shown for a subset of rows, as once, few, many or a class of expanded clone.

>.|.|TRBV4-1|TRBJ2-7
TGCGCCAGCAGCCAAGTCGCTAGCTACGAGCAGTACTTC
CASSQVASYEQYF
>many|.|TRBV12-3/TRBV12-4|TRBJ2-3
TGTGCCAGCAGAAACACAGATACGCAGTATTTT
CASRNTDTQYF
>.|TRBD2|TRBV20-1|TRBJ2-1
TGCAGTGCCTTACTAGCGGGAGATCCCCAAATCTACAATGAGCAGTTCTTC
CSALLAGDPQIYNEQFF
>.|.|TRBV4-2|TRBJ2-1
TGTGCCAGCAGCCAAGCGGAGGGTTACAATGAGCAGTCCTTC
CASSQAEGYNEQSF
>.|TRBD1|TRBV12-3/TRBV12-4|TRBJ2-1
TGTGCCAGCAGTTACCAGGGGGTGTGGGGCAATGAGCAGTTCTTC
CASSYQGVWGNEQFF
>few|.|TRBV5-1|TRBJ2-3
TGCGCCAGCAGCCCCGGGACACTGACTGCGGATACGCAGTATTTT
CASSPGTLTADTQYF
>few|TRBD1|TRBV5-1|TRBJ1-1
TGCGCCAGCAGCAAAGACAGGGGGCCGAACACTGAAGCTTTCTTT
CASSKDRGPNTEAFF
>.|.|TRBV20-1|TRBJ1-1
TGCAGTGCTAGAGAGGGGCCTATGAACACTGAAGCTTTCTTT
CSAREGPMNTEAFF
>few|TRBD2|TRBV5-6|TRBJ2-5
TGTGCCAGCAGCGATTTATTTCTAGCGGGCCAAGAGACCCAGTACTTC
CASSDLFLAGQETQYF
>few|TRBD2|TRBV10-3|TRBJ2-7
TGTGCCATCAGTGGTAGCGGGATTCCTCAGCAGTACTTC
CAISGSGIPQQYF
>few|.|TRBV20-1|TRBJ1-6
TGCAGTGCTAGGACGGGTCAGACCAATAATTCACCCCTCCACTTT
CSARTGQTNNSPLHF
>few|.|TRBV6-7|TRBJ2-3
TGTGCCAGCAGTTACCCGGGACCCCTCAGCGGGCAGTATTTT
CASSYPGPLSGQYF
>many|.|TRBV29-1|TRBJ2-2
TGCAGCGTTTGGAACACCGGGGAGCTGTTTTTT
CSVWNTGELFF
>few|TRBD1|TRBV2|TRBJ2-2
TGTGCCCGGCCCCCCGGGACAGTAGGTCAGGGGGAGCTGTTTTTT
CARPPGTVGQGELFF
>.|TRBD1|TRBV6-5|TRBJ2-7
TGTGCCACCCTTTCCGGGACAGGGAACTACGAGCAGTACTTC
CATLSGTGNYEQYF
>many|.|TRBV5-6|TRBJ2-1
TGTGCCAGCAGCTACAGGGTTAATGAGCAGTTCTTC
CASSYRVNEQFF
>few|TRBD1|TRBV13|TRBJ2-7
TGTGCCAGCAGCTCCCGGGACAGCTCCTACGAGCAGTACTTC
CASSSRDSSYEQYF
>.|.|TRBV7-9|TRBJ2-7
TGTGCCAGCAGCTTAATGGTGGGGAACTACGAGCAGTACTTC
CASSLMVGNYEQYF
>few|TRBD2|TRBV6-4|TRBJ2-3
TGTGCCAGCAGTCGGGACTACACAGATACGCAGTATTTT
CASSRDYTDTQYF
>many|.|TRBV12-3/TRBV12-4|TRBJ1-1
TGTGCCAGCAGTTTCTCCGGCACTGAAGCTTTCTTT
CASSFSGTEAFF
>.|.|TRBV19|TRBJ2-3
TGTGCCAGTAGTACGACAGGACTCCCAGATACGCAGTATTTT
CASSTTGLPDTQYF
>.|TRBD2|TRBV29-1|TRBJ2-1
TGCAGCCCGACTAGCGGGAGATCGTATGAGCAGTTCTTC
CSPTSGRSYEQFF
>.|.|TRBV12-3/TRBV12-4|TRBJ1-4
TGTGCCAGCAGTCCCCTCCTTAGGGGAGAAAAACTGTTTTTT
CASSPLLRGEKLFF
>few|.|TRBV12-3/TRBV12-4|TRBJ2-3
TGTGCCAGCAGCTTAACAGCGGGCACAGATACGCAGTATTTT
CASSLTAGTDTQYF
>many|TRBD2|TRBV5-1|TRBJ2-1
TGCGCCAGCACCGGGACTAGCGGGAGATCCCACAATGAGCAGTTCTTC
CASTGTSGRSHNEQFF
>many|.|TRBV29-1|TRBJ2-2
TGCAGCTCACGTACAGGCAGGACCGGGGAGCTGTTTTTT
CSSRTGRTGELFF
>many|.|TRBV15|TRBJ2-3
TGTGCCACCAGCAGAGATATGGCTACAGATACGCAGTATTTT
CATSRDMATDTQYF
>.|TRBD2|TRBV4-1|TRBJ2-2
TGCGCCAGCAGCCGACTACTACCGGGACTAGCGGGAGGGCCCGCCACCGGGGAGCTGTTTTTT
CASSRLLPGLAGGPATGELFF
>many|.|TRBV11-2|TRBJ1-1
TGTGCCAGCAGCCGATACACTGAAGCTTTCTTT
CASSRYTEAFF
>few|.|TRBV7-2|TRBJ1-5
TGTGCCAGCAGCTTGAGGGAAGATCAGCCCCAGCATTTT
CASSLREDQPQHF
>.|TRBD2|TRBV4-1|TRBJ2-5
TGCGCCAGCAGCCAAGCCCCGCGGGGGTACCAAGAGACCCAGTACTTC
CASSQAPRGYQETQYF
>.|.|TRBV2|TRBJ2-5
TGTGCCAGCGACGCGGGACGGTTAGGAGAGACCCAGTACTTC
CASDAGRLGETQYF
>.|.|TRBV4-1|TRBJ2-2
TGCGCCAGCAGCCAAGAGTCGGGTTTCGGGCACACCGGGGAGCTGTTTTTT
CASSQESGFGHTGELFF
>few|.|TRBV24-1|TRBJ1-5
TGTGCCACCAGTGATTTGTGGCAGCCCCAGCATTTT
CATSDLWQPQHF
>many|.|TRBV11-2|TRBJ2-1
TGTGCCAGCAGCTTTAACAATGAGCAGTTCTTC
CASSFNNEQFF
>many|TRBD1|TRBV19|TRBJ1-5
TGTGCCAGTAGTACTACAGGGGGCGACTATCAGCCCCAGCATTTT
CASSTTGGDYQPQHF
>many|.|TRBV12-3/TRBV12-4|TRBJ1-6
TGTGCCAGCAGGCTACAGGGTTACAATTCACCCCTCCACTTT
CASRLQGYNSPLHF
>many|.|TRBV5-1|TRBJ1-2
TGCGCCAGCAGCTTGGACACGAACTATGGCTACACCTTC
CASSLDTNYGYTF
>many|.|TRBV3-1|TRBJ1-1
TGTGCCAGCAGCCAAGTTCAGGGATCTGAAGCTTTCTTT
CASSQVQGSEAFF
>.|.|TRBV7-9|TRBJ1-6
TGTGCCAGCAGCCCCCAGGGTTCTAGTTCACCCCTCCACTTT
CASSPQGSSSPLHF
>many|TRBD1|TRBV29-1|TRBJ2-1
TGCAGCGGGGTGACAGGGGGCCTCAATGAGCAGTTCTTC
CSGVTGGLNEQFF
>many|TRBD1|TRBV11-2|TRBJ2-4
TGTGCCACTCAGGGACAGGGGAAAAACATTCAGTACTTC
CATQGQGKNIQYF
>many|.|TRBV5-1|TRBJ2-5
TGCGCCAGCAGCTTGGAACAAACCGCCAAGACCCAGTACTTC
CASSLEQTAKTQYF
>.|.|TRBV7-9|TRBJ2-2
TGTGCCAGCAGCGCTAGGGCGAACACCGGGGAGCTGTTTTTT
CASSARANTGELFF
>.|.|TRBV5-8|TRBJ2-2
TGTGCCAGCAGCTTGATCCTAACTCCAAACACCGGGGAGCTGTTTTTT
CASSLILTPNTGELFF
>.|.|TRBV5-1|TRBJ2-1
TGCGCCAGCAGCTTGGTCGCTAGCTGGGTTGACAATGAGCAGTTCTTC
CASSLVASWVDNEQFF
>.|.|TRBV19|TRBJ2-1
TGTGCCAGTAGTATCCCCCTAGACAATGAGCAGTTCTTC
CASSIPLDNEQFF
>few|.|TRBV20-1|TRBJ2-5
TGCAGTGCCCAGATGCTGGCGAACCGGGGGGAGACCCAGTACTTC
CSAQMLANRGETQYF